One TCR beta chain is described in this entry. This clone's antigen is unknown. No base quality information exists; no much larger clone differs at one position. The collaborating institutions used their own protocols to collect whole blood in K2EDTA tubes. For TCRbeta analysis, collaborators shipped samples as frozen whole blood, isolated PBMCs, or DNA extracted from either of those sample types. The data stem from a study of blood T cell repertoires in COVID-19 (dated by TCRdb to 2019 to 2021). Concerning the study at large: Collaborator samples came from the United States, Italy and Spain and covered acute and convalescent phases of COVID-19. The prospective study material was composed of cDNA or gDNA derived from T cells, B-cell-depleted T cells, or PBMCs. Deeply sampled blood TCRbeta repertoires from subjects exposed to, actively infected with, or recovered from COVID-19 were included in the dataset. The repertoires were made available in a free public database intended to serve as a resource for research on the immune response to SARS-CoV-2. Samples came from the ongoing ImmuneRACE study (first 160 participants) plus 1,254 subjects from 6 global collaborators. Nearly every sample came with metadata listing a de-identified subject ID, COVID-19 status, age in years and sex. Where available, HLA class I and class II types were taken from metadata supplied by the sample provider and were not determined by assay-based typing.

The germline V gene (reference sequence) yields LNHDA for CDR1 and SQIVND for CDR2. Including the terminal cysteine and phenylalanine, the CDR3 comprises 15 residues. The only DNA kept is the CDR3, 45 bases in frame from the first base. A distance of 20 bases separates the germline ends of V and J, which lose 8 bases and 4 bases respectively. The immunoSEQ Assay, a bias-controlled multiplex PCR, was used to amplify TCRbeta CDR3 regions from genomic DNA. Per the source publication's procedure: The number of nucleated cells in each sample was estimated from the amplification of reference gene primers within the assay. Sequence reads were collapsed and filtered to measure the absolute abundance of every unique TCRbeta CDR3 rearrangement. For each sample, productive Simpson clonality was calculated by taking the square root of Simpson's diversity index across productive rearrangements. TCRdb carries this immuneACCESS record with in-frame sequences only. Its versions omit some clonotypes, under half of them owing to an unresolved V gene in the studies checked, with the rest unexplained. D and trimming were read from the DNA, whereas the V and J calls and clone size are those reported in that table. The sample includes about 44,000 clones, with less than 85% observed a single time. The ten top clones hold roughly 4.3% of the sample.

What the study reported, not specific to this receptor: The amount of clinical and demographic metadata varied by source and participant and was provided uncurated.

The TCR originated in a woman aged 70-85 years with acute or convalescent COVID-19. The sequence joins TRBV19 to TRBJ1-1; the D gene assignment is ambiguous. Sequences were obtained from peripheral blood. The DNA sequence follows: TGTGCCAGTGACCGAGAGGGAGCCGGGAGCACTGAAGCTTTCTTT. Its coded protein is CASDREGAGSTEAFF.